These 17 T cell receptor beta chains were all obtained from the same sample, sequenced in a study of blood T cells in healthy people across ages. A second about 7 to 11 cycle PCR used barcoded and J-beta primers. TCRdb passed the 5' RACE reads through MiXCR, listing each CDR3 protein once. The data contain fewer than 1,000,000 distinct CDR3 sequences, about 46% of them singletons. What was sequenced was blood. The receptors were sampled from a man older than 75 in good health.

J is TRBJ1-1 and V is TRBV7-3; D remains ambiguous. CDR1 SGHTA and CDR2 FQGTGA come from the germline V gene. The CDR3 consists of 17 residues. Between the trimmed V and J ends, which lost 7 bases and 2 bases, there was a span of 23 bases. The CDR3 protein is CASTPFFEDSLNTEAFF. The DNA for the CDR3 is TGTGCCAGCACCCCGTTTTTTGAGGATTCCCTAAACACTGAAGCTTTCTTT.

V gene TRBV6-5 combines with J gene TRBJ2-6; D uncertain. Germline values: CDR1 MNHEY, CDR2 SVGAGI. This CDR3 has 16 residues. V dropped 0 bases and J dropped 0 bases, with 6 bases sitting between them. This CDR3 is CASSYSAISGANVLTF. In nucleotides, the CDR3 is TGTGCCAGCAGTTACTCCGCGATCTCTGGGGCCAACGTCCTGACTTTC.

The rearrangement joins TRBV18 to TRBJ2-6, with D possibly being TRBD1 (6 bases). This CDR3 has 18 residues. Germline lookup yields CDR1 KGHSH and CDR2 LQKENI. V lost 3 bases and J 2 bases, leaving 17 bases between the germline ends. The chain's CDR3 is CASSPATGGPPGANVLTF. In DNA, the CDR3 is TGTGCCAGCTCACCGGCGACAGGCGGTCCCCCTGGGGCCAACGTCCTGACTTTC.

The chain carries TRBV5-1 and TRBJ2-3; TRBD1 aligns across 7 bases. The V and J ends lost 2 bases and 2 bases, in that order; junction bases with no gene match: 8. Looked up from germline, CDR1 is SGHRS and CDR2 is YFSETQ. CDR3 length: 16 residues. The CDR3 coding sequence is TGCGCCAGCAGCTTTGGGGGACAGCCGTCCACAGATACGCAGTATTTT. Translated: CASSFGGQPSTDTQYF.

This clonotype was observed at least ten times. The chain uses TRBV7-2 and TRBJ1-2, with D possibly TRBD1 on 5 matching bases. From germline, CDR1 is SGHTA and CDR2 FQGNSA. This CDR3 contains 13 residues. Trimming took 2 bases from V and 3 from J, leaving 7 bases between them. The CDR3 DNA reads TGTGCCAGCAGCTTAAGGGGAGACTATGGCTACACCTTC. Its translation is CASSLRGDYGYTF.

On this clonotype: This could be a read error, since a much larger clone is one nucleotide away. J is TRBJ2-1 and V is TRBV25-1; D gene uncertain. TRBJ2-7 matches the DNA end more closely, so the J call is doubtful. The CDR3 contains 13 residues. Germline V CDR1 and CDR2: MGHDK, SYGVNS. CDR3 nucleotide sequence: TGTGCCAGCAGCCGCCGACCCGACAATGAGCAGTACTTC. The encoded protein is CASSRRPDNEQYF.

This chain links TRBV6-2 or TRBV6-3 with TRBJ1-1; 8 positions match TRBD1. Germline-derived CDR1 and CDR2 are MNHEY and SVGEGT. Losses at the gene ends were 6 bases for V and 3 bases for J; bases not matched to a gene: 12. This CDR3 is 16 amino acids long. CDR3 nucleotide sequence: TGTGCCAGCAGATCCCGACAGGGGCAGGATCACACTGAAGCTTTCTTT. As protein: CASRSRQGQDHTEAFF.

The chain employs TRBV28 and TRBJ1-5; no firm D call. Between the trimmed V and J ends, which lost 6 bases and 0 bases, there was a span of 12 bases. In germline, CDR1 is MDHEN, CDR2 SYDVKM. The CDR3 runs 15 residues. The CDR3 DNA reads as TGTGCCAGCAGAGCGAGACATATTAGCAATCAGCCCCAGCATTTT. Protein sequence: CASRARHISNQPQHF.

Worth noting for this clonotype: This may stem from a read error, because a much larger clone lies one nucleotide away. The V gene is TRBV10-3, the J gene TRBJ1-4, with D possibly TRBD1 on 6 matching bases. V lost 6 bases and J 6 bases, leaving 11 bases between the germline ends. Per germline, CDR1 ENHRY and CDR2 SYGVKD. The CDR3 extends over 13 amino acids. DNA for the CDR3: TGTGCCATCAGGGCCGGGGGCGATGAAAAACTGTTTTTT. It yields the protein CAIRAGGDEKLFF.

The chain uses TRBV15 and TRBJ2-3, with TRBD2 matching 9 bases. The germline V gene encodes CDR1 LNHNV and CDR2 YYDKDF (reference sequence). This CDR3 region has 18 residues. Germline trimming cut 0 bases from V and 7 bases from J; bases unmatched to any gene: 14. CDR3 bases: TGTGCCACCAGCAGAGATCGGGGTAGCGGGAGCTCGGGATATACGCAGTATTTT. It yields the protein CATSRDRGSGSSGYTQYF.

The chain recombines TRBV9 with TRBJ2-1; a possible D gene is TRBD2 (5 bases). The germline V and J ends were trimmed by 0 bases and 10 bases, with 5 bases remaining between them. Germline values: CDR1 SGDLS, CDR2 YYNGEE. CDR3 length equals 11 residues. The CDR3 protein is CASSVEREQFF. The DNA for the CDR3 is TGTGCCAGCAGCGTAGAGCGGGAGCAGTTCTTC.

This clonotype was detected a few times. The chain joins TRBV20-1 to TRBJ2-7, with D perhaps TRBD1 or TRBD2 (7 bases each). CDR3 length equals 15 residues. Trimming took off 1 base at V and 0 bases at J, with 13 bases between the two ends. Looked up from germline, CDR1 is DFQATT and CDR2 is SNEGSKA (reference sequence). The CDR3 DNA follows: TGCAGTGCTAGAGCCGGGGGGACAGACTCCTACGAGCAGTACTTC. It is translated as CSARAGGTDSYEQYF.

This clonotype appeared a few times. The chain combines TRBV29-1 with TRBJ2-1; tentatively, D is TRBD1 (6 bases). CDR3 length: 12 residues. Germline CDR1 and CDR2: SQVTM and ANQGSEA. Deletions cut 5 bases from V and 6 bases from J, with 11 bases between. The CDR3 loop is CSVLRDTNEQFF. The CDR3 DNA sequence: TGCAGCGTTCTCCGGGACACCAATGAGCAGTTCTTC.

This chain uses TRBV6-1 with TRBJ2-5; 8 bases fit TRBD2. In germline, CDR1 is MNHNS, CDR2 SASEGT. V gave up 8 bases and J gave up 11 bases; unmatched junction bases: 22. The CDR3 is 16 amino acids. CDR3 bases: TGTGCCAGCGCCGCATGGTCGGGAGGGCCAGACAATGAGCAGTACTTC. Amino acids: CASAAWSGGPDNEQYF.

This clonotype was counted a single time. This clone may be a read error of a much larger clone one base away. The chain is built from TRBV20-1 and TRBJ1-5, with unresolved D. Germline V gene lookup returns CDR1 DFQATT and CDR2 SNEGSKA (reference sequence). CDR3 length equals 15 residues. CDR3 region: CGARDVTASNQPQHF. CDR3 DNA sequence: TGCGGTGCTAGAGATGTGACGGCCAGCAATCAGCCCCAGCATTTT.

As to this clonotype: This may be a read error: a much more frequent sequence differs by one nucleotide. This chain links TRBV29-1 with TRBJ2-1; D is uncertain. V lost 6 bases, J lost 4 bases, and 16 bases lay in between. The germline V gene has CDR1 SQVTM and CDR2 ANQGSEA. The CDR3 runs 14 residues. The CDR3 coding sequence is TGCAGCGTCGCCCCCGGGCAATCTTACAATGAGCAGTTCTTC. Its translation: CSVAPGQSYNEQFF.

V and J are TRBV5-1 and TRBJ1-4; TRBD1 aligns across 7 bases. There are 16 residues in the CDR3. The germline CDR1 and CDR2 sequences are SGHRS and YFSETQ. With V trimmed by 4 bases and J by 1 base, 7 bases remained unmatched. The CDR3: CASSATGDRTNEKLFF. CDR3 nucleotides: TGCGCCAGCAGCGCTACAGGGGACCGAACTAATGAAAAACTGTTTTTT. Full variable domain (remainder filled in from reference TRBV5-1 and TRBJ1-4): KAGVTQTPRYLIKTRGQQVTLSCSPISGHRSVSWYQQTPGQGLQFLFEYFSETQRNKGNFPGRFSGRQFSNSRSEMNVSTLELGDSALYLCASSATGDRTNEKLFFGSGTQLSVL.